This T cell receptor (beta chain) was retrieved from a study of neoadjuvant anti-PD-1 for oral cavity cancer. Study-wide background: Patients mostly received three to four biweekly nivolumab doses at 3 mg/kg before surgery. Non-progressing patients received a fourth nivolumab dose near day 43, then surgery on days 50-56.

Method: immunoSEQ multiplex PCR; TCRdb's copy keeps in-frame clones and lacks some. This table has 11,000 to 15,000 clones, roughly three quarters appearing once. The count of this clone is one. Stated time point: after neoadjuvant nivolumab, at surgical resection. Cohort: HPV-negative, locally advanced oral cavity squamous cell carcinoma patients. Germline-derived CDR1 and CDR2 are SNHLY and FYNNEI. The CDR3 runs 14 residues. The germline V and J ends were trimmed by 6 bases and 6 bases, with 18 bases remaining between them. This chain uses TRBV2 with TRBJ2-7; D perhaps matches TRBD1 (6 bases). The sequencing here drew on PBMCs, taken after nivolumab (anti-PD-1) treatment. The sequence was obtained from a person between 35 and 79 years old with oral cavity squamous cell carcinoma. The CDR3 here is CASSAKIQGSEQYF. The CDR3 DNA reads TGTGCCAGCAGCGCTAAGATACAGGGATCCGAGCAGTACTTC.